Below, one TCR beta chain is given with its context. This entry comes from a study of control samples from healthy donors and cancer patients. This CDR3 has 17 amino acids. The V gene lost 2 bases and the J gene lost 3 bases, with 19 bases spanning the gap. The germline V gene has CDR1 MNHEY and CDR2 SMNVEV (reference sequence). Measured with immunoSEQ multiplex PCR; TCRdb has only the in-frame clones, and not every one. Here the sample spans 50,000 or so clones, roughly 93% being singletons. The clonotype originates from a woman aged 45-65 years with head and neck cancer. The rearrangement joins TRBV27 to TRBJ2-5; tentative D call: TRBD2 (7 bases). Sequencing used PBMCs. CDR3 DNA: TGTGCCAGCAGTTTAACGGGGAATGCGGGGGCCAAAGAGACCCAGTACTTC. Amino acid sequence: CASSLTGNAGAKETQYF.